The 32 T cell receptor beta chains given below trace back to one sample, sequenced in a study of blood T cell repertoires in COVID-19. Some clones are missing from TCRdb's copy, which holds only in-frame ones; the method was immunoSEQ multiplex PCR. The data show tens of thousands of clones, 90% seen once. The sequenced material came from peripheral blood. These receptors came from a man aged 60 to 75 with acute or convalescent COVID-19.

The genes are TRBV7-9 and TRBJ1-2; D is possibly TRBD1 (6 bases). This CDR3 is built from 12 residues. V was pared by 4 bases and J by 8 bases, with 11 bases between. CDR1 is SEHNR, CDR2 FQNEAQ, per germline (reference sequence). CDR3 nucleotides: TGTGCCAGCAGCTGGGACATAAGGGGCTACACCTTC. It yields the protein CASSWDIRGYTF.

The rearrangement uses TRBV7-9 and TRBJ1-6; D is unclear. Germline CDR1 SEHNR, CDR2 FQNEAQ (reference sequence). The length of the CDR3 is 17 residues. V was pared by 5 bases and J by 2 bases, with 16 bases between. CDR3 amino acids: CASSPQESETYNSPLHF. The DNA of the CDR3 is TGTGCCAGCAGCCCCCAGGAAAGTGAAACCTATAATTCACCCCTCCACTTT.

The rearrangement links TRBV5-1 to TRBJ2-5, with a tentative D call TRBD1 (6 bases). Trimming pared 3 bases from V and 3 bases from J, leaving 12 bases between. The CDR3 length is 14 residues. The V gene's germline CDR1 is SGHRS and CDR2 YFSETQ. The CDR3 DNA follows: TGCGCCAGCAGCTCGAATACAGGGAAAGAGACCCAGTACTTC. Protein: CASSSNTGKETQYF.

The chain links TRBV6-1 to TRBJ1-6, with a possible D match to TRBD1 (5 bases). This CDR3 region has 13 residues. Germline lookup yields CDR1 MNHNS and CDR2 SASEGT. Trimming pared 2 bases from V and 10 bases from J, leaving 9 bases between. This CDR3 is CASSEQGGSPLHF. The CDR3 bases are TGTGCCAGCAGTGAACAGGGAGGCTCACCCCTCCACTTT.

This chain connects TRBV7-2 to TRBJ1-4; the match to TRBD1 covers 7 bases. After removal of 2 bases from V and 4 bases from J, the junction contained 13 bases not matched to a gene. Per germline, CDR1 SGHTA and CDR2 FQGNSA. This CDR3 is built from 18 residues. CDR3 loop: CASSLRGGRTLGNEKLFF. The CDR3 DNA reads TGTGCCAGCAGCTTAAGAGGGGGCCGAACACTGGGTAATGAAAAACTGTTTTTT.

This chain uses TRBV5-1 with TRBJ2-1, with 9 bases identical to TRBD1. This CDR3 is built from 15 residues. Germline-derived CDR1 and CDR2 are SGHRS and YFSETQ. The trim removed 3 bases at V and 0 bases at J, leaving 1 base unmatched. CDR3 in amino acids: CASSSTGGSYNEQFF. CDR3 coding DNA: TGCGCCAGCAGCTCGACAGGGGGCTCCTACAATGAGCAGTTCTTC.

Concerning this clone itself: The sample contains more than one DNA sequence encoding this CDR3. The rearrangement joins TRBV10-3 to TRBJ1-5; TRBD1 agrees at 7 bases. The CDR3 is 14 amino acids. CDR1 and CDR2 (germline): ENHRY, SYGVKD. V lost 7 bases and J lost 5; bases outside the gene matches: 8. The CDR3 loop reads CAITEGQGDQPQHF. The CDR3 DNA is TGTGCCATCACCGAAGGGCAGGGGGATCAGCCCCAGCATTTT.

The chain carries TRBV7-2 and TRBJ1-5; TRBD1 matches 8 bases. The CDR3 totals 14 residues. Germline V gene sequence: CDR1 SGHTA, CDR2 FQGNSA. V shed 4 bases and J 5 bases; nucleotides not matched to a gene: 4. CDR3 DNA sequence: TGTGCCAGCAGCTCGCAGGGGGCTGATCAGCCCCAGCATTTT. Amino acid sequence: CASSSQGADQPQHF.

V and J are TRBV7-9 and TRBJ1-2, with a possible D match to TRBD1 (5 bases). The CDR3 spans 15 residues. Germline CDR1 is SEHNR and CDR2 is FQNEAQ (reference sequence). The germline V and J ends were trimmed by 4 bases and 6 bases, with 18 bases remaining between them. The CDR3 spells CASSSKTWGEDGYTF. The CDR3 region has the DNA TGTGCCAGCAGCTCCAAGACCTGGGGGGAGGATGGCTACACCTTC.

This chain links TRBV3-1 (or the pseudogene TRBV3-2) with TRBJ1-3; 8 bases agree with TRBD1. This CDR3 region has 14 residues. CDR1 is LGHDT, CDR2 YNNKEL, per germline (reference sequence). V lost 4 bases, J lost 4 bases, and 3 bases stayed unmatched. The CDR3 nucleotides are TGTGCCAGCAGCCCCAGGGGGCGGGGAAACACCATATATTTT. This gives the protein CASSPRGRGNTIYF.

The chain joins TRBV10-3 to TRBJ2-1, with D possibly TRBD1 on 6 matching bases. The CDR3 consists of 12 residues. V dropped 3 bases and J dropped 8 bases, with 8 bases sitting between them. CDR1 and CDR2 (germline): ENHRY, SYGVKD. CDR3 nucleotides: TGTGCCATCAGTGAAGAGGGGGATGAGCAGTTCTTC. Encoded protein: CAISEEGDEQFF.

The J gene is TRBJ2-2, the V gene TRBV5-1, with a tentative D call TRBD1 (6 bases). The V gene's germline CDR1 is SGHRS and CDR2 YFSETQ. The CDR3 is 15 amino acids. The V end was cut by 0 bases, the J end by 3 bases, with 9 bases between. CDR3 region: CASSLATGYTGELFF. The CDR3 bases are TGCGCCAGCAGCTTGGCCACAGGGTACACCGGGGAGCTGTTTTTT.

The chain links TRBV25-1 to TRBJ1-1; D possibly corresponds to TRBD1 (5 bases). Germline CDR1 and CDR2: MGHDK and SYGVNS. The V and J ends lost 7 bases and 1 base respectively, with 7 bases between them. The CDR3 sequence is 12 residues long. The CDR3 DNA reads TGTGCCAGCACAAGGGGGAACACTGAAGCTTTCTTT. Translation: CASTRGNTEAFF.

This chain uses TRBV12-5 with TRBJ1-1; D uncertain. The CDR3 contains 13 residues. Trimming cost V 7 bases and J 0 bases, with 9 bases left between them. The germline V gene has CDR1 LGHNT and CDR2 FRNRAP. This CDR3 reads CASAQVLNTEAFF. Here the CDR3 DNA reads TGTGCTAGTGCCCAGGTTCTGAACACTGAAGCTTTCTTT.

The chain recombines TRBV2 with TRBJ2-1; 7 bases are a match to TRBD2. The CDR3 sequence is 16 residues long. In germline, CDR1 is SNHLY, CDR2 FYNNEI. V shed 7 bases, J shed 1 base, and the junction held 10 bases outside the gene matches. Written as DNA, the CDR3 is TGTGCCAGCAAGAATGATTGGGGGGGGTCCTACAATGAGCAGTTCTTC. As protein: CASKNDWGGSYNEQFF.

J is TRBJ1-5 and V is TRBV10-2; D is possibly TRBD1 (5 bases). The CDR3 extends over 16 amino acids. V was shortened by 2 bases and J by 2 bases, with 13 bases between the two germline ends. CDR1 is WSHSY, CDR2 SAAADI, per germline. In DNA, the CDR3 is TGCGCCAGCAGTGAGACCATGGGAGGGGGCAATCAGCCCCAGCATTTT. Its translation: CASSETMGGGNQPQHF.

The V gene is TRBV7-2, the J gene TRBJ1-3, with D hard to call. CDR1 and CDR2 from the germline V gene are SGHTA and FQGNSA. There are 15 residues in the CDR3. V lost 3 bases and J lost 0, with 9 bases in between. In nucleotides, the CDR3 is TGTGCCAGCAGCTTGGTGGCAGACTCTGGAAACACCATATATTTT. Translating it yields CASSLVADSGNTIYF.

This clone turned up a few times. This chain joins TRBV11-2 and TRBJ2-5; no definite D call. Germline V gene sequence: CDR1 SGHAT, CDR2 FQNNGV. The CDR3 length is 15 residues. With 1 base removed from V and 1 base from J, the gap between germline ends came to 10 bases. CDR3 sequence reads: CASSLGSRPQETQYF. The CDR3 region has the DNA TGTGCCAGCAGCTTAGGGAGTCGGCCCCAAGAGACCCAGTACTTC.

The rearrangement uses TRBV6-5 and TRBJ2-3; D is undetermined. CDR3 size: 15 residues. V lost 0 bases and J 6 bases, leaving 13 bases between the germline ends. The germline V gene has CDR1 MNHEY and CDR2 SVGAGI. CDR3: CASSYSIGHWDTQYF. The CDR3 region has the DNA TGTGCCAGCAGTTACTCGATTGGGCATTGGGATACGCAGTATTTT.

This chain uses TRBV11-2 with TRBJ1-2; a weak D match, TRBD1 (6 bases). Germline assignment: CDR1 SGHAT and CDR2 FQNNGV. V lost 8 bases and J lost 4, with 11 bases in between. This CDR3 region has 12 residues. The CDR3 sequence is CASAGGAYGYTF. CDR3 DNA sequence: TGTGCCAGCGCCGGGGGGGCCTATGGCTACACCTTC.

The CDR3 reads CATSRGAPANYGYTF. The CDR3, as DNA: TGTGCCACCTCCCGGGGTGCCCCAGCTAACTATGGCTACACCTTC. The chain carries TRBV24-1 and TRBJ1-2, with D unclear. The CDR3 is made up of 15 amino acids. Trimming cost V 9 bases and J 0 bases, with 16 bases left between them. Germline-derived CDR1 and CDR2 are KGHDR and SFDVKD.

The chain couples TRBV5-1 to TRBJ1-5; tentative D call: TRBD1 (5 bases). Per the germline V gene, CDR1 is SGHRS and CDR2 is YFSETQ. There are 13 residues in the CDR3. Trimming removed 4 bases at V and 7 bases at J, with 12 bases between. CDR3 DNA sequence: TGCGCCAGCAGCCCGGGGGGAGGCCAGCCCCAGCATTTT. As protein: CASSPGGGQPQHF.

The rearrangement links TRBV9 to TRBJ1-3; TRBD1 matches at 8 bases. The germline V gene has CDR1 SGDLS and CDR2 YYNGEE. The CDR3 covers 16 residues. V lost 2 bases, J lost 0 bases, and 4 bases stayed unmatched. CDR3 residues: CASSVSTGDSGNTIYF. DNA for the CDR3: TGTGCCAGCAGCGTGTCGACAGGGGACTCTGGAAACACCATATATTTT.

The chain links TRBV7-9 to TRBJ1-1, with D possibly matching TRBD1 (5 bases). CDR1 SEHNR and CDR2 FQNEAQ come from the germline V gene (reference sequence). This CDR3 has 14 amino acids. Trimming cost V 11 bases and J 6 bases, with 22 bases left between them. The CDR3 protein is CAAAVQGRYAEAFF. As DNA, the CDR3 is TGTGCCGCCGCGGTCCAGGGAAGATACGCTGAAGCTTTCTTT.

The chain recombines TRBV4-1 with TRBJ1-2; perhaps TRBD1 as D (6 bases). The CDR3 extends over 15 amino acids. Germline CDR1 MGHRA, CDR2 YSYEKL. Deletions cut 0 bases from V and 5 bases from J, with 13 bases between. The CDR3 nucleotides are TGCGCCAGCAGCCAAGAAGGGAGGGGGTCATATGGCTACACCTTC. It is translated as CASSQEGRGSYGYTF.

V usage is TRBV18 and J usage is TRBJ1-2; 7 bases map to TRBD1. Germline values: CDR1 KGHSH, CDR2 LQKENI. Germline trimming cut 4 bases from V and 3 bases from J; bases unmatched to any gene: 5. The CDR3 contains 14 residues. CDR3 nucleotide sequence: TGTGCCAGCTCACGAGATACAGGGGACTATGGCTACACCTTC. Its translation: CASSRDTGDYGYTF.

The chain recombines TRBV5-1 with TRBJ1-5, with D possibly TRBD1 on 5 matching bases. CDR1 is SGHRS, CDR2 YFSETQ, per germline. The CDR3 runs to 15 residues. V lost 0 bases, J lost 1 base, and 8 bases lay in between. The CDR3 DNA reads TGCGCCAGCAGCTTGGCCGGGGGGAGCAATCAGCCCCAGCATTTT. Translated: CASSLAGGSNQPQHF.

The CDR3 sequence: CASSLDEDTEAFF. CDR3 coding DNA: TGTGCCAGCAGTTTAGATGAGGACACTGAAGCTTTCTTT. V usage is TRBV27 and J usage is TRBJ1-1; D call uncertain. This CDR3 comprises 13 residues. CDR1 and CDR2 (germline): MNHEY, SMNVEV (reference sequence). V was shortened by 2 bases and J by 3 bases, with 7 bases between the two germline ends.

The V gene is TRBV3-1 (or the pseudogene TRBV3-2), the J gene TRBJ1-6; 9 bases agree with TRBD1. The CDR3 runs 15 residues. V shed 1 base and J 11 bases; nucleotides not matched to a gene: 6. Germline V gives CDR1 LGHDT, CDR2 YNNKEL (reference sequence). The CDR3 DNA is TGTGCCAGCAGCCAAGTGGGACAGGGTTTGGCACCCCTCCACTTT. It encodes CASSQVGQGLAPLHF.

V and J are TRBV9 and TRBJ1-1, with 7 bases that match TRBD1. The CDR3 has 14 residues. Germline V gene data show CDR1 as SGDLS and CDR2 as YYNGEE. Trimming at V came to 3 bases and at J to 4 bases, leaving 6 bases not matched to a gene. The CDR3 DNA sequence: TGTGCCAGCAGCGCAGTGACAGGGTTCACTGAAGCTTTCTTT. Translated: CASSAVTGFTEAFF.

The rearrangement uses TRBV5-4 and TRBJ2-3, with 9 bases identical to TRBD1. Germline V lookup: CDR1 SGHNT, CDR2 YYREEE (reference sequence). J was trimmed by 4 bases and V by 4 bases; bases with no gene match: 10. The CDR3 loop spans 16 amino acids. CDR3 sequence reads: CASSDRQGGSPDTQYF. Here the CDR3 DNA reads TGTGCCAGCAGCGACAGACAGGGGGGCTCCCCAGATACGCAGTATTTT.

This clone was seen just once. This rearrangement joins TRBV19 to TRBJ2-7; 9 bases fit TRBD1. The germline CDR1 and CDR2 sequences are LNHDA and SQIVND (reference sequence). The V gene end was trimmed by 5 bases and the J gene end by 7 bases; junction bases not matched to a gene: 9. CDR3 length: 14 amino acids. CDR3 residues: CASSLGQGSREQYF. The DNA of the CDR3 is TGTGCCAGTAGTCTTGGACAGGGGTCTCGGGAGCAGTACTTC.